This TCR beta chain emerged from a study of identical twins. A single record per CDR3 protein comes from TCRdb applying MiXCR to the 5' RACE reads. Of hundreds of thousands of distinct CDR3 sequences listed, over 13% were seen once; the top ten hold around 9%. The V segment lost 7 bases and the J segment 3 bases; nucleotides outside the gene matches: 8. CDR3 length: 15 amino acids. Study-level results: Invariant populations such as MAIT and iNKT cells could partly muddle zero-insertion analyses. Abundant beta clonotypes from cord blood bore fewer insertions; memory repertoires lacked this pattern.

This clonotype has at least ten counts. The antigen is undetermined. This chain uses TRBV12-3 or TRBV12-4 with TRBJ2-2, with TRBD1 matching 7 bases. The sample comprised memory (CD45RO+) T cells sorted from blood. The receptor's source is a woman under 30 in good health. CDR3 sequence reads: CASTRQGHYTGELFF. Written as DNA, the CDR3 is TGTGCCAGCACTAGACAGGGCCATTACACCGGGGAGCTGTTTTTT.